This T cell receptor (beta chain) was identified in a study of cytomegalovirus exposure and HLA in healthy donors. This PCR relied on a set of 60 Vbeta primers and 13 Jbeta primers. The assay was immunoSEQ multiplex PCR, and TCRdb's table has in-frame clones only and misses some. The repertoire holds approximately 74,000 clones, with about 71% as singletons. V dropped 5 bases and J dropped 2 bases, with 12 bases sitting between them. Germline values: CDR1 SEHNR, CDR2 FQNEAQ (reference sequence). The CDR3 spans 14 residues. Concerning this clone: Its antigen is not identified.

Study results and caveats: In a later analysis, the majority of CMV-associated beta chains seemingly showed HLA restriction.

The TCR was taken from a woman in her thirties or forties in good health and CMV-seronegative. Specimen: PBMCs. The chain is built from TRBV7-9 and TRBJ2-5; TRBD2 might be the D (5 bases). The CDR3 reads CASSPSRRQETQYF. CDR3 bases: TGTGCCAGCAGCCCTTCGCGGAGGCAAGAGACCCAGTACTTC.